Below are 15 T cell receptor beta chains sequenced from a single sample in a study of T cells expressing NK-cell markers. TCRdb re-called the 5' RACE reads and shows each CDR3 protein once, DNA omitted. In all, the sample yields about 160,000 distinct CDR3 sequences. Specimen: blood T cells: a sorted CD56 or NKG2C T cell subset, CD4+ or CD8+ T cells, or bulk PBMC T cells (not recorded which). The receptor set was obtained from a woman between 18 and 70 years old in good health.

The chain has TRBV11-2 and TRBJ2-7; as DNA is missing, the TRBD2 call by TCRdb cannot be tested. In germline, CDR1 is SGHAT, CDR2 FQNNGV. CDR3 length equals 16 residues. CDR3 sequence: CASSLVGRGPLREQYF.

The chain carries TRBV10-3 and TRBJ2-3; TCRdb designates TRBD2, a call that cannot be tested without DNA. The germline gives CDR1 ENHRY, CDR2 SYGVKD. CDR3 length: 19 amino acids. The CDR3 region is CAISEERLTSGGGTDTQYF.

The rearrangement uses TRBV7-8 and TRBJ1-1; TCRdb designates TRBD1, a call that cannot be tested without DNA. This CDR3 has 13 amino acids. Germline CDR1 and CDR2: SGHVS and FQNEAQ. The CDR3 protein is CASRGQPNTEAFF.

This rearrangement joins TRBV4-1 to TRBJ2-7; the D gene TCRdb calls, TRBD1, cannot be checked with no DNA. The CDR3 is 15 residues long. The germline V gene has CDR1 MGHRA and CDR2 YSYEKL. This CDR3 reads CASSQAIDRGKEQYF.

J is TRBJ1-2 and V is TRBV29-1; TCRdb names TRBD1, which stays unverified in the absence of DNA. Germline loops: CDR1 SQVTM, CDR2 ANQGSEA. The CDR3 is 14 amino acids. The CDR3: CSVDAGQVDYGYTF. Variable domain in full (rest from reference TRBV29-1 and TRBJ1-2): SAVISQKPSRDICQRGTSLTIQCQVDSQVTMMFWYRQQPGQSLTLIATANQGSEATYESGFVIDKFPISRPNLTFSTLTVSNMSPEDSSIYLCSVDAGQVDYGYTFGSGTRLTVV.

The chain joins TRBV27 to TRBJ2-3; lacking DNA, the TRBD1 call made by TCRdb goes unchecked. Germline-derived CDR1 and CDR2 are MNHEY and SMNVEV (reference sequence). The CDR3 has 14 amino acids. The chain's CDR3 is CASSLNRGTDTQYF.

The CDR3 region is CASSDYRIGGASSYEQYF. The chain joins TRBV6-4 to TRBJ2-7; TCRdb returns TRBD1, unconfirmable since there is no DNA. The CDR3 consists of 18 residues. Germline V lookup: CDR1 MRHNA, CDR2 SNTAGT.

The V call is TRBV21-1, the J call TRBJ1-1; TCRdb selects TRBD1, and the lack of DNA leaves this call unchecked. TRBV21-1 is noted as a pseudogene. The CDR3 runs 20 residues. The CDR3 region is CASPIFKRQGYTNMNTEAFF.

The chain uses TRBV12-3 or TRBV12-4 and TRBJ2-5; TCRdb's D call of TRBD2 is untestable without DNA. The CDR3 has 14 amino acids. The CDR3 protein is CASRPSGSRETQYF.

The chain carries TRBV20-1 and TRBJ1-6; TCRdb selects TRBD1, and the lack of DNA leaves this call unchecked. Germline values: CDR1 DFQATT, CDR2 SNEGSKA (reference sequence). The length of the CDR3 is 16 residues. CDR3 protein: CSARRGGLTPNSPLHF.

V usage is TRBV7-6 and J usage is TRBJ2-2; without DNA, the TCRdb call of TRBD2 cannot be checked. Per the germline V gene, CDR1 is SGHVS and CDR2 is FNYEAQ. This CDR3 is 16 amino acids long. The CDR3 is CASSLNSGTNTGELFF.

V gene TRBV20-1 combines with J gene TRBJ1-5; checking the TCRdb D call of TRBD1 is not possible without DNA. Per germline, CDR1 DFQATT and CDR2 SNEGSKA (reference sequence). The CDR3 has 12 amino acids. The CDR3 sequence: CSAEGENQPQHF.

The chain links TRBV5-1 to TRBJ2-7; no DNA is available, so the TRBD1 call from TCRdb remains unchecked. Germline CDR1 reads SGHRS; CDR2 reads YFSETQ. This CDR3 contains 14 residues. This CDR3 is CASSKDRASYEQYF.

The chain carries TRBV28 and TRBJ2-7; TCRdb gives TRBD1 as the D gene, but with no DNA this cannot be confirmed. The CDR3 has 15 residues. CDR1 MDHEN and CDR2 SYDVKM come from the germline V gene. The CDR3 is CASSPPTGLSYEQYF.

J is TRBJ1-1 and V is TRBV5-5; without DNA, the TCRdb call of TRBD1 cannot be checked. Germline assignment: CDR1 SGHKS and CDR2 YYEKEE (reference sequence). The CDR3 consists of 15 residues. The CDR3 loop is CASSFTSGGGTEAFF.